The 19 T cell receptor beta chains below all came from one sample that was sequenced in a study of T cell changes during pregnancy in multiple sclerosis (dated by TCRdb to between 2018 and 2021). Library preparation employed the immunoSEQ multiplex PCR assay. TCRdb took this table from immuneACCESS and kept in-frame rearrangements with V and J called. Such tables lack part of the clones; where checked against another copy, unresolved V genes explain under half of the gap, and the rest is unexplained. For this sample the table gives tens of thousands of clones, of which under 95% were detected only once. Almost 1.5% of the sample lies in the top ten. The starting material was peripheral blood, obtained before pregnancy. Every receptor here comes from a female donor with multiple sclerosis, enrolled in a pregnancy study.

This chain joins TRBV7-9 and TRBJ1-1; no clear D. Trimming pared 5 bases from V and 8 bases from J, leaving 12 bases between. CDR1 and CDR2 (germline): SEHNR, FQNEAQ (reference sequence). CDR3 length: 12 residues. The CDR3 loop is CASSRGLVEAFF. CDR3 nucleotide sequence: TGTGCCAGCAGCCGAGGACTGGTGGAAGCTTTCTTT.

The chain recombines TRBV18 with TRBJ1-1; D is uncertain. The V gene lost 3 bases and the J gene lost 0 bases, with 5 bases spanning the gap. The CDR3 has 13 residues. The V gene's germline CDR1 is KGHSH and CDR2 LQKENI. The CDR3 nucleotides read TGTGCCAGCTCACCGGAGATGAACACTGAAGCTTTCTTT. This gives the protein CASSPEMNTEAFF.

The chain links TRBV4-1 to TRBJ1-4, with TRBD1 matching over 7 bases. After removal of 4 bases from V and 0 bases from J, the junction contained 5 bases not matched to a gene. Germline CDR1 MGHRA, CDR2 YSYEKL. CDR3 size: 16 residues. The CDR3 nucleotides are TGCGCCAGCAGCCGCGAAGGGGGCCCAACTAATGAAAAACTGTTTTTT. This encodes CASSREGGPTNEKLFF.

The chain carries TRBV5-5 and TRBJ2-7; TRBD1 agrees at 7 bases. J was trimmed by 5 bases and V by 4 bases; bases with no gene match: 15. From germline, CDR1 is SGHKS and CDR2 YYEKEE (reference sequence). The CDR3 is 16 amino acids. The CDR3 DNA is TGTGCCAGCAGCCCCCAGGGACAGCCGAGAAGTGACGAGCAGTACTTC. Translating it yields CASSPQGQPRSDEQYF.

The chain carries TRBV5-5 and TRBJ2-7, with a tentative D call TRBD1 (7 bases). Germline V lookup: CDR1 SGHKS, CDR2 YYEKEE (reference sequence). Trimming cost V 6 bases and J 3 bases, with 19 bases left between them. The CDR3 covers 15 residues. CDR3: CASTQSIRGDYEQYF. The DNA for the CDR3 is TGTGCCAGCACCCAGAGCATCAGGGGGGACTACGAGCAGTACTTC.

The CDR3 spells CASSELRLYF. CDR3 bases: TGTGCCAGCAGTGAACTCCGTCTGTATTTT. The gene calls are TRBV25-1 and TRBJ2-3, with D unclear. The CDR3 contains 10 residues. V was shortened by 2 bases and J by 14 bases, with 8 bases between the two germline ends. Germline CDR1 and CDR2: MGHDK and SYGVNS. The whole variable domain, remainder taken from reference TRBV25-1 and TRBJ2-3, is EADIYQTPRYLVIGTGKKITLECSQTMGHDKMYWYQQDPGMELHLIHYSYGVNSTEKGDLSSESTVSRIRTEHFPLTLESARPSHTSQYLCASSELRLYFGPGTRLTVL.

The rearrangement joins TRBV7-9 to TRBJ2-7; 11 nucleotides align to TRBD2. Germline assignment: CDR1 SEHNR and CDR2 FQNEAQ (reference sequence). J was trimmed by 5 bases and V by 4 bases; bases with no gene match: 13. This CDR3 contains 17 residues. The chain's CDR3 is CASSSISGGAGIDEQYF. Written as DNA, the CDR3 is TGTGCCAGCAGCTCCATTAGCGGGGGGGCCGGTATCGACGAGCAGTACTTC.

The chain recombines TRBV6-1 with TRBJ2-7, with 10 bases fitting TRBD1. The germline V gene encodes CDR1 MNHNS and CDR2 SASEGT. The CDR3 is 14 residues long. V lost 5 bases to trimming and J lost 3 bases; unmatched junction nucleotides: 4. For the CDR3, the DNA is TGTGCCAGCAGTACGACAGGGGGCGTCTACGAGCAGTACTTC. Translation gives CASSTTGGVYEQYF.

The chain joins TRBV4-1 to TRBJ2-1; TRBD1 aligns across 11 bases. The CDR3 runs 17 residues. Germline-derived CDR1 and CDR2 are MGHRA and YSYEKL. The J segment lost 6 bases and the V segment lost 2 bases, leaving 9 bases of the junction unmatched. CDR3 residues: CASSQRPGTGGINEQFF. Here the CDR3 DNA reads TGCGCCAGCAGCCAACGCCCCGGGACAGGGGGTATCAATGAGCAGTTCTTC.

The J gene is TRBJ2-5, the V gene TRBV11-2; 10 positions agree with TRBD2. CDR1 SGHAT and CDR2 FQNNGV come from the germline V gene. V gave up 1 base and J gave up 4 bases; unmatched junction bases: 6. The CDR3 is made up of 16 amino acids. The CDR3 sequence is CASSLGPSGGGETQYF. In DNA form, the CDR3 reads TGTGCCAGCAGCTTAGGACCTAGCGGGGGTGGAGAGACCCAGTACTTC.

The CDR3 region has the DNA TGTGCCAGCAGTGATGGTAATCAGGGCACTGAAGCTTTCTTT. Its protein is CASSDGNQGTEAFF. The V and J genes are TRBV2 and TRBJ1-1; D might be TRBD1 (5 bases). Germline lookup yields CDR1 SNHLY and CDR2 FYNNEI. This CDR3 contains 14 residues. Trimming left V 3 bases short and J 4 bases short, with 12 bases between.

There are a few counts of this clone. The chain has TRBV6-5 and TRBJ1-2; 7 bases are a match to TRBD1. Germline V gene data show CDR1 as MNHEY and CDR2 as SVGAGI. V lost 4 bases, J lost 2 bases, and 4 bases stayed unmatched. The CDR3 length is 14 residues. In DNA, the CDR3 is TGTGCCAGCAGTTGGGGGACAGAAAACTATGGCTACACCTTC. Translating it yields CASSWGTENYGYTF.

J is TRBJ1-2 and V is TRBV30, with 7 nucleotides matching TRBD1. The CDR3 is 13 residues long. The junction had 5 bases not matched to a gene; V was cut back by 3 bases and J by 4 bases. Germline-derived CDR1 and CDR2 are GTSNPN and SVGIG (reference sequence). The CDR3 DNA reads TGTGCCTGGAGCGGGAGGGACAGCTATGGCTACACCTTC. The encoded protein is CAWSGRDSYGYTF.

The V call is TRBV6-1, the J call TRBJ2-7; 8 nucleotides agree with TRBD1. This CDR3 contains 12 residues. V shed 6 bases, J shed 5 bases, and the junction held 3 bases outside the gene matches. CDR1 MNHNS and CDR2 SASEGT come from the germline V gene. CDR3 nucleotide sequence: TGTGCCAGCAGGGACAGGGTCAACGAGCAGTACTTC. It translates to CASRDRVNEQYF.

The J gene is TRBJ2-3, the V gene TRBV7-8; TRBD2 matches 7 bases. Germline-derived CDR1 and CDR2 are SGHVS and FQNEAQ. The CDR3 has 15 amino acids. Losses at the gene ends were 5 bases for V and 2 bases for J; bases not matched to a gene: 7. DNA for the CDR3: TGTGCCAGCAGCCCAACCAGCGGGGCCACAGATACGCAGTATTTT. Translation: CASSPTSGATDTQYF.

The chain carries TRBV7-9 and TRBJ1-3; D is unresolved. The V end lost 7 bases, the J end lost 4 bases, and 11 bases lay between the germline ends. The CDR3 extends over 13 amino acids. The V gene's germline CDR1 is SEHNR and CDR2 FQNEAQ (reference sequence). The chain's CDR3 is CASTPSGGNTIYF. The DNA of the CDR3 is TGTGCCAGCACCCCCTCGGGGGGAAACACCATATATTTT.

The chain is built from TRBV25-1 and TRBJ2-7, with 10 bases that match TRBD2. V shed 3 bases, J shed 2 bases, and the junction held 1 base outside the gene matches. The CDR3 covers 14 residues. Germline CDR1 reads MGHDK; CDR2 reads SYGVNS. The CDR3 region is CASSDTSGTYEQYF. The CDR3, as DNA: TGTGCCAGCAGTGACACTAGCGGGACCTACGAGCAGTACTTC.

V usage is TRBV5-1 and J usage is TRBJ1-4, with 8 positions matching TRBD1. J gave up 6 bases and V 0 bases, and 7 bases lay outside the gene matches. The CDR3 consists of 16 residues. Germline CDR1 is SGHRS and CDR2 is YFSETQ. The DNA of the CDR3 is TGCGCCAGCAGCTTGGGGGACAGGTCCGGGGATGAAAAACTGTTTTTT. It codes for CASSLGDRSGDEKLFF.

The chain is built from TRBV5-1 and TRBJ2-1, with TRBD1 matching 8 bases. Losses at the gene ends were 5 bases for V and 5 bases for J; bases not matched to a gene: 9. Germline CDR1 reads SGHRS; CDR2 reads YFSETQ. The CDR3 length is 15 residues. The CDR3 DNA is TGCGCCAGCAGTGAGGCCGGGACAGGCAACAATGAGCAGTTCTTC. Encoded protein: CASSEAGTGNNEQFF. Combining the CDR3 with reference TRBV5-1 and TRBJ2-1 gives the whole variable domain KAGVTQTPRYLIKTRGQQVTLSCSPISGHRSVSWYQQTPGQGLQFLFEYFSETQRNKGNFPGRFSGRQFSNSRSEMNVSTLELGDSALYLCASSEAGTGNNEQFFGPGTRLTVL.